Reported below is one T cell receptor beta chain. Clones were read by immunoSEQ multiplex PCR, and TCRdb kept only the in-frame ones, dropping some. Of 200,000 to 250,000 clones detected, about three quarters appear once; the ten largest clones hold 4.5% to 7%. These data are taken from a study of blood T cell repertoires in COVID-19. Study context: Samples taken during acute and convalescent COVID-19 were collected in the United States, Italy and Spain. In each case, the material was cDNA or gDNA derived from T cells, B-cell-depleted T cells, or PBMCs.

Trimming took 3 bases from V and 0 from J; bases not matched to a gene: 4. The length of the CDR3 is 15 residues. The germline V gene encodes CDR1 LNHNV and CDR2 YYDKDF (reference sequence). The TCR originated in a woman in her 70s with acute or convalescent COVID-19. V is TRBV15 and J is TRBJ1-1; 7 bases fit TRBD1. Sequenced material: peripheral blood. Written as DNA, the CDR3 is TGTGCCACCAGCAGGGGACAGCGGATGAACACTGAAGCTTTCTTT. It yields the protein CATSRGQRMNTEAFF. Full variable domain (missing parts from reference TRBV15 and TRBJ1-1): DAMVIQNPRYQVTQFGKPVTLSCSQTLNHNVMYWYQQKSSQAPKLLFHYYDKDFNNEADTPDNFQSRRPNTSFCFLDIRSPGLGDTAMYLCATSRGQRMNTEAFFGQGTRLTVV.